These 13 T cell receptor beta chains were sequenced from one sample in a study of blood T cell repertoires in COVID-19 (dated by TCRdb to about 2020). Libraries were built with the immunoSEQ multiplex PCR assay. Here the immuneACCESS table is served through TCRdb, limited to in-frame sequences with V and J called. Missing clones are a known gap in these copies; in checked studies unresolved V genes cover under half, and the rest lacks a known reason. The sample table holds more than 120,000 clones, of which around 86% were seen once. Of the sample, roughly 35% is held by the ten largest clones. Sequenced sample: peripheral blood. These receptors all come from a man aged 45 to 65 who had recovered from COVID-19.

The table lists this clone with a few counts. J is TRBJ1-1 and V is TRBV9, with unresolved D. Germline V gene data show CDR1 as SGDLS and CDR2 as YYNGEE. There are 13 residues in the CDR3. The V end was cut by 4 bases, the J end by 5 bases, with 12 bases between. The CDR3 loop reads CASSIERETEAFF. CDR3 in DNA: TGTGCCAGCAGCATCGAAAGAGAAACTGAAGCTTTCTTT. The full variable domain, in which reference TRBV9 and TRBJ1-1 provide the parts outside the CDR3, is DSGVTQTPKHLITATGQRVTLRCSPRSGDLSVYWYQQSLDQGLQFLIQYYNGEERAKGNILERFSAQQFPDLHSELNLSSLELGDSALYFCASSIERETEAFFGQGTRLTVV.

This chain links TRBV6-6 with TRBJ2-1; 11 bases map to TRBD2. The CDR3 totals 17 residues. Germline V gene data show CDR1 as MNHNY and CDR2 as SVGAGI (reference sequence). Trimming took 5 bases from V and 8 from J; bases not matched to a gene: 14. CDR3 DNA: TGTGCCAGCAGTCCGAGGCTAGCGGGGGGCCGAGGGGATGAGCAGTTCTTC. This gives the protein CASSPRLAGGRGDEQFF.

This chain joins TRBV6-5 and TRBJ1-6; 7 nucleotides line up with TRBD1. Germline CDR1 and CDR2: MNHEY and SVGAGI. CDR3 length: 14 residues. J was trimmed by 5 bases and V by 6 bases; bases with no gene match: 4. The CDR3 protein is CASSPQGNNSPLHF. In nucleotides, the CDR3 is TGTGCCAGCAGCCCACAGGGGAATAATTCACCCCTCCACTTT.

This clone was detected only once. The V and J genes are TRBV6-6 and TRBJ2-1, with TRBD2 as a possible D gene (6 bases). The V gene lost 5 bases and the J gene lost 2 bases, with 16 bases spanning the gap. The CDR3 has 16 amino acids. The germline gives CDR1 MNHNY, CDR2 SVGAGI (reference sequence). Here the CDR3 reads CASSLSGLKAYNEQFF. For the CDR3, the DNA is TGTGCCAGCAGTCTCTCGGGACTCAAAGCCTACAATGAGCAGTTCTTC.

This clone was observed a few times. This rearrangement joins TRBV4-1 to TRBJ1-4; a weak D match, TRBD1 (6 bases). Deletions cut 8 bases from V and 3 bases from J, with 10 bases between. Germline V CDR1 and CDR2: MGHRA, YSYEKL. The CDR3 sequence is 13 residues long. CDR3: CASRQDPNEKLFF. DNA of the CDR3: TGCGCCAGCCGACAGGATCCTAATGAAAAACTGTTTTTT.

There are a few counts of this clone. The chain recombines TRBV6-2 or TRBV6-3 with TRBJ1-1; D may be TRBD1 (5 bases). The CDR3 has 13 residues. CDR1 and CDR2 (germline): MNHEY, SVGEGT. Trimming stripped 6 bases from V and 4 bases from J, with 12 bases between. The CDR3 loop is CASSTVGGTEAFF. The CDR3 nucleotides are TGTGCCAGCAGCACTGTGGGGGGCACTGAAGCTTTCTTT.

This clone was counted a single time. The chain has TRBV6-6 and TRBJ2-1; 12 nucleotides match TRBD1. V was pared by 7 bases and J by 10 bases, with 5 bases of the junction left unmatched. The germline CDR1 and CDR2 sequences are MNHNY and SVGAGI (reference sequence). This CDR3 comprises 13 residues. The chain's CDR3 is CASNRDRGQEQFF. In DNA, the CDR3 is TGTGCCAGCAATCGGGACAGGGGGCAAGAGCAGTTCTTC.

The rearrangement links TRBV19 to TRBJ2-1; TRBD2 matches at 13 bases. This CDR3 is built from 15 residues. Per the germline V gene, CDR1 is LNHDA and CDR2 is SQIVND (reference sequence). Trimming cost V 4 bases and J 3 bases; bases outside gene matches: 0. Written as DNA, the CDR3 is TGTGCCAGTAGTAGACTAGCGGGGGGCTACAATGAGCAGTTCTTC. The encoded protein is CASSRLAGGYNEQFF.

The V call is TRBV5-1, the J call TRBJ1-2; TRBD1 matches 8 bases. J was trimmed by 2 bases and V by 3 bases; bases with no gene match: 3. CDR1 SGHRS and CDR2 YFSETQ come from the germline V gene. This CDR3 is 14 amino acids long. CDR3 sequence: CASSSRQGNYGYTF. CDR3 nucleotides: TGCGCCAGCAGCTCGAGACAGGGGAACTATGGCTACACCTTC.

The chain has TRBV6-5 and TRBJ1-1; possibly TRBD1 for D (6 bases). The CDR3 is made up of 12 amino acids. The germline CDR1 and CDR2 sequences are MNHEY and SVGAGI. The V and J ends lost 5 bases and 11 bases respectively, with 15 bases between them. This chain's CDR3 is CASSPYREGAFF. CDR3 nucleotides: TGTGCCAGCAGTCCTTACAGGGAGGGCGCTTTCTTT.

The chain recombines TRBV11-2 with TRBJ1-6; D might be TRBD1 (6 bases). Germline V gene sequence: CDR1 SGHAT, CDR2 FQNNGV. The CDR3 has 14 amino acids. Trimming removed 3 bases from V and 5 bases from J, with 8 bases in between. In nucleotides, the CDR3 is TGTGCCAGCAGCTTCTCAGGGGATAATTCACCCCTCCACTTT. Encoded protein: CASSFSGDNSPLHF.

This chain connects TRBV5-1 to TRBJ2-5; D gene unclear. Germline CDR1 SGHRS, CDR2 YFSETQ. The CDR3 covers 14 residues. V gave up 4 bases and J gave up 2 bases, with 12 bases separating them. Here the CDR3 DNA reads TGCGCCAGCAGCCCGCAGGCCGATCAAGAGACCCAGTACTTC. This encodes CASSPQADQETQYF.

The V gene is TRBV7-2, the J gene TRBJ2-5; TRBD2 matches 8 bases. This CDR3 has 16 amino acids. The V and J ends lost 2 bases and 3 bases, in that order; junction bases with no gene match: 8. CDR1 is SGHTA, CDR2 FQGNSA, per germline. In DNA, the CDR3 is TGTGCCAGCAGCTTAAAGGAAGCGGGGGCAAAAGAGACCCAGTACTTC. This encodes CASSLKEAGAKETQYF.